This TCR beta chain was sequenced in a study of shared clonotypes between healthy human individuals. Study outcomes and limitations: Relative to memory subsets, naive subsets generally showed larger estimated richness.

About this clone: Its specificity is unknown.

Template for every sorted-subset replicate PCR totaled approximately 200 ng DNA, around 33,000 T cell genomes. Assay: immunoSEQ multiplex PCR; the TCRdb copy retains only in-frame clones and omits some. This table holds 2 million to 3 million clones, 90% to 95% found once. Germline lookup yields CDR1 SGHTA and CDR2 FQGNSA. Unmatched junction bases numbered 10, after V lost 7 bases and J lost 4 bases. The CDR3 covers 16 residues. The TCR was taken from a man aged 18 to 30 in good health. The rearrangement uses TRBV7-2 and TRBJ2-3, with TRBD1 matching 11 bases. The sample was naive CD4+ T cells sorted from blood. The subset was: CD45RA+ positively selected. CDR3 loop: CASTPRGGQGADTQYF. In DNA, the CDR3 is TGTGCCAGCACCCCCCGGGGGGGACAGGGGGCAGATACGCAGTATTTT.